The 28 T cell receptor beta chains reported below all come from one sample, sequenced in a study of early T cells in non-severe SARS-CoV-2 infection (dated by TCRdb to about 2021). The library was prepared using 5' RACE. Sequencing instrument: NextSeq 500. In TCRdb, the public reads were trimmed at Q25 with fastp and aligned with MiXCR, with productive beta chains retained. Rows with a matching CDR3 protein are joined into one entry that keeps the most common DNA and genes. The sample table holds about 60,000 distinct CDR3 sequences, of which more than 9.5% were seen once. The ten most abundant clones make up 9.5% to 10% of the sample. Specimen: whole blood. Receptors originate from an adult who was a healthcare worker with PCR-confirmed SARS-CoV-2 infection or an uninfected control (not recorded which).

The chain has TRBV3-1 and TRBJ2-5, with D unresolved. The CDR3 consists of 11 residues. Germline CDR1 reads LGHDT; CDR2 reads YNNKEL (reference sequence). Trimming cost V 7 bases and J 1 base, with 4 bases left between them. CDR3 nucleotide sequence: TGTGCCAGCACCTCCCAAGAGACCCAGTACTTC. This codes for CASTSQETQYF.

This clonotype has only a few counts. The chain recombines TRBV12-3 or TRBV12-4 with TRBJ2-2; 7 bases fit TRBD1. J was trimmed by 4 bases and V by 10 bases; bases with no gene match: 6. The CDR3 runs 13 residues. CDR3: CAIGDSLTGELFF. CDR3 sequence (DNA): TGTGCCATCGGGGACAGCCTCACCGGGGAGCTGTTTTTT.

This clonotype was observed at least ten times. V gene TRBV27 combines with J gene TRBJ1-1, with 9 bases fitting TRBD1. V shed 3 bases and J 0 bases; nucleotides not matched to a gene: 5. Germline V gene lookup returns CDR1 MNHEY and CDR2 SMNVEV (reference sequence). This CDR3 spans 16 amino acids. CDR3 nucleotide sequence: TGTGCCAGCAGTTTGACAGGGGGATTCGTGAACACTGAAGCTTTCTTT. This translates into CASSLTGGFVNTEAFF.

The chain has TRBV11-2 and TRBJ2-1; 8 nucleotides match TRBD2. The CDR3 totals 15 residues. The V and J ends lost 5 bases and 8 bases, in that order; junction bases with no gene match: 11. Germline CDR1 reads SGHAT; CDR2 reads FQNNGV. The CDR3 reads CASSQAGGAYDEQFF. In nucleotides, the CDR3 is TGTGCCAGCAGCCAGGCCGGGGGGGCCTATGATGAGCAGTTCTTC.

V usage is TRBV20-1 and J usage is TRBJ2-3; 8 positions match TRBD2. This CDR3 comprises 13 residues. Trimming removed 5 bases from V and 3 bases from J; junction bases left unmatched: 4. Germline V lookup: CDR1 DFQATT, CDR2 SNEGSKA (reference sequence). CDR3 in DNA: TGCAGTGCTGGTAGCGGGGTTACAGATACGCAGTATTTT. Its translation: CSAGSGVTDTQYF.

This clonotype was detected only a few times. CDR3 sequence (DNA): TGTGCCAGCAGTTTAAATTGGGCTAGCGGGAGGGTGGGCAATGAGCAGTTCTTC. Its translation is CASSLNWASGRVGNEQFF. The V and J genes are TRBV12-3 or TRBV12-4 and TRBJ2-1; 12 bases align to TRBD2. CDR3 length: 18 amino acids. V lost 2 bases, J lost 6 bases, and 11 bases stayed unmatched.

The CDR3 region has the DNA TGCGCCAGCAGCTTGGCTTGGGCAGGGATAGGCTCTGGGGCCAACGTCCTGACTTTC. This translates into CASSLAWAGIGSGANVLTF. This chain uses TRBV5-1 with TRBJ2-6; TRBD1 is a possible D gene (5 bases). In germline, CDR1 is SGHRS, CDR2 YFSETQ. V lost 0 bases to trimming and J lost 0 bases, with 16 bases between them. The CDR3 is made up of 19 amino acids.

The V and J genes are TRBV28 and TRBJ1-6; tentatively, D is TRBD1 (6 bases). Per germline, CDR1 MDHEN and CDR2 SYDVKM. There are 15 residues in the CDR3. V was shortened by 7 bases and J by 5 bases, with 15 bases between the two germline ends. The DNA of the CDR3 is TGTGCCAGCACCCAAGGGGGGGCCGATAATTCACCCCTCCACTTT. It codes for CASTQGGADNSPLHF.

The CDR3 spells CASSESDGYEQYF. The CDR3 DNA follows: TGTGCCAGCAGCGAATCGGACGGCTACGAGCAGTACTTC. This chain connects TRBV9 to TRBJ2-7, with unresolved D. Per germline, CDR1 SGDLS and CDR2 YYNGEE. This CDR3 has 13 residues. V shed 3 bases and J shed 3 bases, with 10 bases lying between them. Full variable domain (outside the CDR3, taken from reference TRBV9 and TRBJ2-7): DSGVTQTPKHLITATGQRVTLRCSPRSGDLSVYWYQQSLDQGLQFLIQYYNGEERAKGNILERFSAQQFPDLHSELNLSSLELGDSALYFCASSESDGYEQYFGPGTRLTVT.

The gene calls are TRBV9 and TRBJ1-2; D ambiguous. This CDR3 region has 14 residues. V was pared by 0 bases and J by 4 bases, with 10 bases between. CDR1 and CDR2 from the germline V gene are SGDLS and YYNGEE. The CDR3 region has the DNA TGTGCCAGCAGCGTAGGAACAGACTTCTATGGCTACACCTTC. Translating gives CASSVGTDFYGYTF.

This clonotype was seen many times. CDR3: CATRGATGASTDTQYF. CDR3 nucleotides: TGTGCCACCCGGGGAGCGACGGGGGCTAGCACAGATACGCAGTATTTT. J is TRBJ2-3 and V is TRBV12-3 or TRBV12-4; D may correspond to TRBD1 or TRBD2 (6 bases each). Trimming pared 10 bases from V and 0 bases from J, leaving 20 bases between. The CDR3 contains 16 residues.

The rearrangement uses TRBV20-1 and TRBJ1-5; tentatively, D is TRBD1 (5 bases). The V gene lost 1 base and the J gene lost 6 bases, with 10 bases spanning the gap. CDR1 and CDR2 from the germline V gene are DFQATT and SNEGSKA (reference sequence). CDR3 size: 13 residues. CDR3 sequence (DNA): TGCAGTGCTAGAGCGCCAGGGCGTCAGCCCCAGCATTTT. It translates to CSARAPGRQPQHF.

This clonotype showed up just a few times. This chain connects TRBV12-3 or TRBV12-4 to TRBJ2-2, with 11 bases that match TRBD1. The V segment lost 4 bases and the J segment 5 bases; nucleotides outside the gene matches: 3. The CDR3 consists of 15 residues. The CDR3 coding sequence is TGTGCCAGCAGTTCAGGACAGGGGGCAACCGGGGAGCTGTTTTTT. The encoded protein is CASSSGQGATGELFF.

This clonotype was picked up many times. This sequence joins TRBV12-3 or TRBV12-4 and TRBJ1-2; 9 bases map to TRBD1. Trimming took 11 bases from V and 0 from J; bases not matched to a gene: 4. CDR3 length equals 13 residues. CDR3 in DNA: TGTGCCGGGGGACAGGGAACTAACTATGGCTACACCTTC. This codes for CAGGQGTNYGYTF.

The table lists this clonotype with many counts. CDR3 residues: CSAGTGHGYTF. CDR3 DNA sequence: TGCAGTGCCGGGACAGGGCATGGCTACACCTTC. The rearrangement joins TRBV20-1 to TRBJ1-2; TRBD1 matches at 9 bases. Trimming cost V 6 bases and J 6 bases; bases outside gene matches: 2. CDR1 and CDR2 from the germline V gene are DFQATT and SNEGSKA (reference sequence). The CDR3 is 11 residues long.

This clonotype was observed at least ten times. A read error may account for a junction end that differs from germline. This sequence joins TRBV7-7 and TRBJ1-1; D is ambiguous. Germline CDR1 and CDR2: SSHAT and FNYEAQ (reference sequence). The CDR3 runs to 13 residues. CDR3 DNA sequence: TGTGCTAGCAGCTTAGAGCAAGGCACTGAAGCTTTCTTT. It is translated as CASSLEQGTEAFF.

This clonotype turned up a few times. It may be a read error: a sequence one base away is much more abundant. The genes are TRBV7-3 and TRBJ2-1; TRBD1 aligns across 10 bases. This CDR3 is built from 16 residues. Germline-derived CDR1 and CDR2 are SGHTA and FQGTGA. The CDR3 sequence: CASSLRDRGSDNEQLF. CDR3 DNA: TGTGCCAGCAGCTTAAGGGACAGGGGAAGCGACAATGAGCAGCTCTTC.

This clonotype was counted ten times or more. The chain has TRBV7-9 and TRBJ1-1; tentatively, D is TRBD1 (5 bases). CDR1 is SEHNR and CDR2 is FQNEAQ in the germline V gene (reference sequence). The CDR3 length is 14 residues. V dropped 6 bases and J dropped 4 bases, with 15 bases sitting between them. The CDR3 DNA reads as TGTGCCAGCAGAGGGGAGGGGAAGGGCACTGAAGCTTTCTTT. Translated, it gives CASRGEGKGTEAFF.

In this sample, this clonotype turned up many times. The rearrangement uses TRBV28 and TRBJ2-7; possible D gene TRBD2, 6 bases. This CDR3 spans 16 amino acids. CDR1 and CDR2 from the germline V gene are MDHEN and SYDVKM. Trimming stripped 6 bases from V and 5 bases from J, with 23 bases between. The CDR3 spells CASSERRAFLPHEQYF. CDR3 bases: TGTGCCAGCAGCGAGAGGAGGGCCTTTCTCCCCCACGAGCAGTACTTC. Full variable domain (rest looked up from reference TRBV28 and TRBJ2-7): DVKVTQSSRYLVKRTGEKVFLECVQDMDHENMFWYRQDPGLGLRLIYFSYDVKMKEKGDIPEGYSVSREKKERFSLILESASTNQTSMYLCASSERRAFLPHEQYFGPGTRLTVT.

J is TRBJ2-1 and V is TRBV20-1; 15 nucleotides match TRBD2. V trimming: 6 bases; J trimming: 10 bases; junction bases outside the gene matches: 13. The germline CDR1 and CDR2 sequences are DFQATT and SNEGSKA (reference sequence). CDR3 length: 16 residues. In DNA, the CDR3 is TGCAGTGCCGGGACTAGCGGGAGGCCCGCTGACGGGGAGCAGTTCTTC. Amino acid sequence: CSAGTSGRPADGEQFF.

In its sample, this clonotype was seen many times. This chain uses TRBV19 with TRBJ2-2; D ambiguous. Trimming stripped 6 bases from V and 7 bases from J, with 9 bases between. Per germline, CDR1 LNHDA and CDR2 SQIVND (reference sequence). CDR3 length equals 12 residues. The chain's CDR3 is CASSRLFGELFF. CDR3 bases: TGTGCCAGTAGCCGTCTGTTCGGGGAGCTGTTTTTT. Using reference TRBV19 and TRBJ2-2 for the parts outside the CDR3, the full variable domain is DGGITQSPKYLFRKEGQNVTLSCEQNLNHDAMYWYRQDPGQGLRLIYYSQIVNDFQKGDIAEGYSVSREKKESFPLTVTSAQKNPTAFYLCASSRLFGELFFGEGSRLTVL.

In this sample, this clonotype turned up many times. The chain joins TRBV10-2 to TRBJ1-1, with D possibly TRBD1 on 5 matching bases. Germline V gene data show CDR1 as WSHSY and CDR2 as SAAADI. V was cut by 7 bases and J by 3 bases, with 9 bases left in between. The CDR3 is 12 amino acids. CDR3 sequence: CASNGGYTEAFF. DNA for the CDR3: TGCGCCAGCAACGGGGGGTACACTGAAGCTTTCTTT.

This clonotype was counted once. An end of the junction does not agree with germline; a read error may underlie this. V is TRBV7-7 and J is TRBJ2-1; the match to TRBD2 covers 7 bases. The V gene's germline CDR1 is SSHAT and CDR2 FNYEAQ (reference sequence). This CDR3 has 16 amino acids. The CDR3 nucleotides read TGTGCTAGCAGCTTAGCAAGTCGGGGGGCCTACAATGAGCAGTTCTTC. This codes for CASSLASRGAYNEQFF.

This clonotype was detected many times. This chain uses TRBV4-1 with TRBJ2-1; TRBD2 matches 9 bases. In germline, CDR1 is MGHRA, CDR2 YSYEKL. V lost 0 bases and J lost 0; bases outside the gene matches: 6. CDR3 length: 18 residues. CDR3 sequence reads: CASSQDRRAGGSYNEQFF. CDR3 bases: TGCGCCAGCAGCCAAGATCGCCGAGCGGGAGGCTCCTACAATGAGCAGTTCTTC.

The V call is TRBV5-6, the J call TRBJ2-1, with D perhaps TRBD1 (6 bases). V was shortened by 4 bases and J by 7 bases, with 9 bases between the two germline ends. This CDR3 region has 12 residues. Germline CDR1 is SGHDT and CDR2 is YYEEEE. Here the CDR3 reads CASSNRANEQFF. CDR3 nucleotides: TGTGCCAGCAGCAACAGGGCTAATGAGCAGTTCTTC.

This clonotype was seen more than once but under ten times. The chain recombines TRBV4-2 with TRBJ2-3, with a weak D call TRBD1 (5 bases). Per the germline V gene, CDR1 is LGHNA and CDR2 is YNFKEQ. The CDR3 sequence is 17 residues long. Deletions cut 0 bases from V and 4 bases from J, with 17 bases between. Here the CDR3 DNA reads TGTGCCAGCAGCCAAGATTTCAGGCAGGGAACCCCAGATACGCAGTATTTT. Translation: CASSQDFRQGTPDTQYF.

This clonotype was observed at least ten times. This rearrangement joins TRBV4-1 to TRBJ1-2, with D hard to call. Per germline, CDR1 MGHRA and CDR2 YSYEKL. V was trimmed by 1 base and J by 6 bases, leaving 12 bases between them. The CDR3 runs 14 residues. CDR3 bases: TGCGCCAGCAGCCAAGTCGGACGTCGGGATGGCTACACCTTC. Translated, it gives CASSQVGRRDGYTF.

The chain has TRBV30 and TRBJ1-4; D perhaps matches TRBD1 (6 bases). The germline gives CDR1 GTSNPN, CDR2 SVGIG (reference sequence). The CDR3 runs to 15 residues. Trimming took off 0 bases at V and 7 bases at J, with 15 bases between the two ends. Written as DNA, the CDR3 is TGTGCCTGGAGTGTACGGACAGCTCGAATTGAAAAACTGTTTTTT. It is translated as CAWSVRTARIEKLFF.